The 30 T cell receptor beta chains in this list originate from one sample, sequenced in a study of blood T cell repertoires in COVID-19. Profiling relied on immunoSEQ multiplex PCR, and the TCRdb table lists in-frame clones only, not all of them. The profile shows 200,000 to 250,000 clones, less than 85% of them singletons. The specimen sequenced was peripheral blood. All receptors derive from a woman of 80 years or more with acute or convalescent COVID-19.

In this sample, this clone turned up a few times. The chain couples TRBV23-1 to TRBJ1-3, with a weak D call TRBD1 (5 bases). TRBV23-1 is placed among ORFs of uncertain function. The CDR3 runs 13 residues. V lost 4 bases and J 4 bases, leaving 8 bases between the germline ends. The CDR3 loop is CASSPGGGNTIYF. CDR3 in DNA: TGCGCCAGCAGTCCCGGGGGAGGAAACACCATATATTTT.

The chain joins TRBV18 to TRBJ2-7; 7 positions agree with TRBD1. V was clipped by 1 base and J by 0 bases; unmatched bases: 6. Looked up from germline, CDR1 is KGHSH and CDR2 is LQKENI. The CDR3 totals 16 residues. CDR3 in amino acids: CASSPRDRYFSYEQYF. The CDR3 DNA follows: TGTGCCAGCTCACCACGGGACAGATATTTCTCCTACGAGCAGTACTTC.

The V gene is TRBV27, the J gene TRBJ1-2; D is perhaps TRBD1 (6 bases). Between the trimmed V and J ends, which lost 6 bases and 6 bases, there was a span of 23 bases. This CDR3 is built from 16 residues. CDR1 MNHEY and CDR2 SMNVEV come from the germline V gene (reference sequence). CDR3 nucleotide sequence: TGTGCCAGCAGCCCCTACTCTGGGGGGGCGCTGCATGGCTACACCTTC. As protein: CASSPYSGGALHGYTF.

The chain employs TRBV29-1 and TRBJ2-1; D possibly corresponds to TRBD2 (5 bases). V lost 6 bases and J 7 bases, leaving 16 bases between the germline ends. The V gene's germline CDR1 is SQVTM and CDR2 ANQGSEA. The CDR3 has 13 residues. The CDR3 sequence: CSVAEVGSNEQFF. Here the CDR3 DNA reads TGCAGCGTCGCGGAAGTTGGGAGTAATGAGCAGTTCTTC.

CDR3 nucleotides: TGCAGTGCTAGTAGCAGGGCCTACGAGCAGTACTTC. The encoded protein is CSASSRAYEQYF. This chain connects TRBV20-1 to TRBJ2-7; maybe TRBD1 (5 bases). In germline, CDR1 is DFQATT, CDR2 SNEGSKA (reference sequence). The V gene lost 3 bases and the J gene lost 2 bases, with 8 bases spanning the gap. The CDR3 runs to 12 residues.

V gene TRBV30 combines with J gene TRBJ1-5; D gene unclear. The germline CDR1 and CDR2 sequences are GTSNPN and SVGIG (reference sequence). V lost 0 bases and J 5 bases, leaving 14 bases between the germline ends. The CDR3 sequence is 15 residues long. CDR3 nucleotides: TGTGCCTGGAGTGTTGGAGGAACCATGGATCAGCCCCAGCATTTT. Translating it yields CAWSVGGTMDQPQHF.

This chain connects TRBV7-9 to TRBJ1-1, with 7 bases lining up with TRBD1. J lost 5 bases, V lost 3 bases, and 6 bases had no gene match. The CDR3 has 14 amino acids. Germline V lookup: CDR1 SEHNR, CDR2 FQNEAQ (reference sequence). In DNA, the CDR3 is TGTGCCAGCAGCTTGCAGACAGGGAGGACTGAAGCTTTCTTT. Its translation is CASSLQTGRTEAFF.

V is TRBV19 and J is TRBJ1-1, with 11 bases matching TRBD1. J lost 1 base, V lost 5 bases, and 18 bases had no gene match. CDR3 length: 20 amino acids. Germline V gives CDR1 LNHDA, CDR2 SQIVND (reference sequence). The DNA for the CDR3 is TGTGCCAGTAGTCCTCGGACAGGGGGCACTGGAGTAGGTGGGAACACTGAAGCTTTCTTT. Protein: CASSPRTGGTGVGGNTEAFF.

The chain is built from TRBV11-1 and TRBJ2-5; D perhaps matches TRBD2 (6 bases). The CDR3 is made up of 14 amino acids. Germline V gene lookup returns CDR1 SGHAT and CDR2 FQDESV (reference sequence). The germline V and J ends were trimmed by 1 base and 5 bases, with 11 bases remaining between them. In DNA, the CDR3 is TGTGCCAGCAGCTTAGACCCCCGGGGGGAGACCCAGTACTTC. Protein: CASSLDPRGETQYF. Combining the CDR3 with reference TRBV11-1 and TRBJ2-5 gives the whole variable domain EAEVAQSPRYKITEKSQAVAFWCDPISGHATLYWYRQILGQGPELLVQFQDESVVDDSQLPKDRFSAERLKGVDSTLKIQPAELGDSAMYLCASSLDPRGETQYFGPGTRLLVL.

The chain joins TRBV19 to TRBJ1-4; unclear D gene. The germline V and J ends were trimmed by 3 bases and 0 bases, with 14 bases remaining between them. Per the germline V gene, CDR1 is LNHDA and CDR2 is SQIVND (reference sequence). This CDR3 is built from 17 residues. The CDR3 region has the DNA TGTGCCAGTAGTATTAGAGGGAGTTATGCAACTAATGAAAAACTGTTTTTT. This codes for CASSIRGSYATNEKLFF.

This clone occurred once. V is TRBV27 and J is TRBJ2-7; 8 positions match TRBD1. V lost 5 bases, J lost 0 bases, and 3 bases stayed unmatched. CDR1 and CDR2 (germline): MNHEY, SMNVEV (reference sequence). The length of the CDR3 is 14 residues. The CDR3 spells CASSRQGISYEQYF. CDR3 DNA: TGTGCCAGCAGTAGACAGGGGATCTCCTACGAGCAGTACTTC.

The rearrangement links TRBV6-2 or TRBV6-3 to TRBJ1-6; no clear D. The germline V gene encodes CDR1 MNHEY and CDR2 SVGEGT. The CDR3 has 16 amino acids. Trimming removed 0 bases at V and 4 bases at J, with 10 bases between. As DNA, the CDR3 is TGTGCCAGCAGTTACTCGATGGGCCTTTATAATTCACCCCTCCACTTT. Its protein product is CASSYSMGLYNSPLHF.

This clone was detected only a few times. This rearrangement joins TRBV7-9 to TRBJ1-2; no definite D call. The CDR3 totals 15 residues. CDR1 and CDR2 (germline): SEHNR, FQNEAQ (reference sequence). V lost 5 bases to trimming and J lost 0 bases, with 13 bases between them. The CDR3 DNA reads TGTGCCAGCAGCCTCTGGACTGAAGCTAACTATGGCTACACCTTC. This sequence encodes CASSLWTEANYGYTF. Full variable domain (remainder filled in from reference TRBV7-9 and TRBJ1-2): DTGVSQNPRHKITKRGQNVTFRCDPISEHNRLYWYRQTLGQGPEFLTYFQNEAQLEKSRLLSDRFSAERPKGSFSTLEIQRTEQGDSAMYLCASSLWTEANYGYTFGSGTRLTVV.

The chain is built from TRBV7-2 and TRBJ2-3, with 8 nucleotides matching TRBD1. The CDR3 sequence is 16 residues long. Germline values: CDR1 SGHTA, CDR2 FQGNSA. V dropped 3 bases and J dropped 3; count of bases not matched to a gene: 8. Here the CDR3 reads CASSLAGGLRTDTQYF. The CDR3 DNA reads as TGTGCCAGCAGCTTGGCAGGGGGCCTCAGAACAGATACGCAGTATTTT.

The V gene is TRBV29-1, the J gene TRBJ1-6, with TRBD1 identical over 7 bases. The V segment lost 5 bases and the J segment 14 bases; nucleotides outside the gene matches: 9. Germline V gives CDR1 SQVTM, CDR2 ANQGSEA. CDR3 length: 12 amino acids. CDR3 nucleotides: TGCAGCGTTAGACAGGGCTCTGGGTCCCTCCACTTT. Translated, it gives CSVRQGSGSLHF.

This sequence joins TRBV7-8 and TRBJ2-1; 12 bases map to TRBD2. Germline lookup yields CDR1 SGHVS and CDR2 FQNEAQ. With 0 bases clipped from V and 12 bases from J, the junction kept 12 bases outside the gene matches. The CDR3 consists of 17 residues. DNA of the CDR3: TGTGCCAGCAGCTTAGCCACGACTAGCGGGGGCTCGCGGCGGCAGTTCTTC. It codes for CASSLATTSGGSRRQFF.

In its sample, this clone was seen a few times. CDR3 amino acids: CASSPPGLPNNEQFF. The CDR3 DNA is TGTGCCAGCTCACCACCGGGACTACCCAACAATGAGCAGTTCTTC. This chain uses TRBV18 with TRBJ2-1; TRBD2 matches at 7 bases. This CDR3 comprises 15 residues. Trimming cost V 0 bases and J 5 bases; bases outside gene matches: 4. In germline, CDR1 is KGHSH, CDR2 LQKENI.

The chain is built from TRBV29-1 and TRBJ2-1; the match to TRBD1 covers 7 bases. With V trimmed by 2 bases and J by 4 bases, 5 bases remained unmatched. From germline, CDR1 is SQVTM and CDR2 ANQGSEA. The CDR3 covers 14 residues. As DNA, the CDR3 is TGCAGCGTTGAATACAGGGGACCTTACAATGAGCAGTTCTTC. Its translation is CSVEYRGPYNEQFF.

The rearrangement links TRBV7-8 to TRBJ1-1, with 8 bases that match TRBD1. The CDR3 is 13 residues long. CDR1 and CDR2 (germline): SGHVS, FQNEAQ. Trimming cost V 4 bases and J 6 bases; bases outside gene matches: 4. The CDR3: CASSSRQGSEAFF. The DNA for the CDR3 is TGTGCCAGCAGCTCCCGACAGGGGTCTGAAGCTTTCTTT.

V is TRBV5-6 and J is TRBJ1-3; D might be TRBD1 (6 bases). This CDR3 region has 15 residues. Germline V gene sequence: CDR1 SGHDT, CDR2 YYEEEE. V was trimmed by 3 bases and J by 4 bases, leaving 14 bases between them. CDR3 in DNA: TGTGCCAGCAGCTCCCTGGACAGTGGGGGAAACACCATATATTTT. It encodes CASSSLDSGGNTIYF.

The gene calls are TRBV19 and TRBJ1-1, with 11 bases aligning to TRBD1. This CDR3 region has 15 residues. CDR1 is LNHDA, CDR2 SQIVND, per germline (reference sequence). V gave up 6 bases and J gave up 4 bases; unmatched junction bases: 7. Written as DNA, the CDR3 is TGTGCCAGTAGCCTTCAAGGGACAGGGGGCACTGAAGCTTTCTTT. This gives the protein CASSLQGTGGTEAFF.

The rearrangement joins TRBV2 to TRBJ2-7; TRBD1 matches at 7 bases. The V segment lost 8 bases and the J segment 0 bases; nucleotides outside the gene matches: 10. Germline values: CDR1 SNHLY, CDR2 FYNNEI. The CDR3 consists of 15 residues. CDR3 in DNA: TGTGCCAGCTCACTATTTGGGACAGCCTCCTACGAGCAGTACTTC. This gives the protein CASSLFGTASYEQYF.

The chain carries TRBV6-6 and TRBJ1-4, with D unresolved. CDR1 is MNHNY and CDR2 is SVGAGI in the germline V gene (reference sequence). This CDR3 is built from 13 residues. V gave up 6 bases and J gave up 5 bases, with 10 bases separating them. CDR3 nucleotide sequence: TGTGCCAGCAGCTTACGGGTGAATGAAAAACTGTTTTTT. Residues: CASSLRVNEKLFF.

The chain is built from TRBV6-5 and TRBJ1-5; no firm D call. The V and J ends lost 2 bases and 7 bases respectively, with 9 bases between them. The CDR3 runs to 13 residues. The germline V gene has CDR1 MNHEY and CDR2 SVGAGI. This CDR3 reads CASSYGGSQPQHF. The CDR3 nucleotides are TGTGCCAGCAGTTACGGAGGGAGCCAGCCCCAGCATTTT.

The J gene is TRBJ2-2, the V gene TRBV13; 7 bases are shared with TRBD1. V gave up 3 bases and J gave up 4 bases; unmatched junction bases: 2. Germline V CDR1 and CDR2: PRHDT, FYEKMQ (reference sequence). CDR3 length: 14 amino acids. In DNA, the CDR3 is TGTGCCAGCAGCTTCAGGGGGACCACCGGGGAGCTGTTTTTT. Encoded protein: CASSFRGTTGELFF.

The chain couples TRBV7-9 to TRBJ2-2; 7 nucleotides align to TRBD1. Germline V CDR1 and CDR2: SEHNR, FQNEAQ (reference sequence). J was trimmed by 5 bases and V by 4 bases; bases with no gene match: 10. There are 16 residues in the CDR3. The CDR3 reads CASSSQQGLGTGELFF. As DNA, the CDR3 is TGTGCCAGCAGCTCTCAACAGGGGTTAGGTACCGGGGAGCTGTTTTTT. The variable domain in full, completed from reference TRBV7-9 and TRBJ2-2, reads DTGVSQNPRHKITKRGQNVTFRCDPISEHNRLYWYRQTLGQGPEFLTYFQNEAQLEKSRLLSDRFSAERPKGSFSTLEIQRTEQGDSAMYLCASSSQQGLGTGELFFGEGSRLTVL.

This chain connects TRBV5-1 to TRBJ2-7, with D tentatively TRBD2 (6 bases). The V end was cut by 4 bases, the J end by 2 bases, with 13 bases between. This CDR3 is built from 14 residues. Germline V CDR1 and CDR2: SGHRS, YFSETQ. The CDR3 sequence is CASSVVGGTYEQYF. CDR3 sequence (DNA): TGCGCCAGCAGCGTGGTGGGGGGAACCTACGAGCAGTACTTC.

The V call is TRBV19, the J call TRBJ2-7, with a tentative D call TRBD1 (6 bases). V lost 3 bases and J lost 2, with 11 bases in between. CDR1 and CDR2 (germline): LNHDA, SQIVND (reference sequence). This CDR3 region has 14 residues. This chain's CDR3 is CASSIPGDTYEQYF. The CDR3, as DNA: TGTGCCAGTAGTATCCCAGGGGACACCTACGAGCAGTACTTC.

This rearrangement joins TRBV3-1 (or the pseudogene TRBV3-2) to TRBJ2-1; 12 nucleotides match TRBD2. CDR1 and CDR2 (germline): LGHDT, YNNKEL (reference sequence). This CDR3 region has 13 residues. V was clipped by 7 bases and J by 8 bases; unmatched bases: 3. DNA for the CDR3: TGTGCCAGCACCCTAGCGGGGGGGGATGAGCAGTTCTTC. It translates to CASTLAGGDEQFF.

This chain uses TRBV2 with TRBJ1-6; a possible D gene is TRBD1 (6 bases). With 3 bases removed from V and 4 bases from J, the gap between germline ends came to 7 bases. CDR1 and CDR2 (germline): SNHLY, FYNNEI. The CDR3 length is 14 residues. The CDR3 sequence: CASSDDRYNSPLHF. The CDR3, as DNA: TGTGCCAGCAGTGATGACAGGTATAATTCACCCCTCCACTTT.